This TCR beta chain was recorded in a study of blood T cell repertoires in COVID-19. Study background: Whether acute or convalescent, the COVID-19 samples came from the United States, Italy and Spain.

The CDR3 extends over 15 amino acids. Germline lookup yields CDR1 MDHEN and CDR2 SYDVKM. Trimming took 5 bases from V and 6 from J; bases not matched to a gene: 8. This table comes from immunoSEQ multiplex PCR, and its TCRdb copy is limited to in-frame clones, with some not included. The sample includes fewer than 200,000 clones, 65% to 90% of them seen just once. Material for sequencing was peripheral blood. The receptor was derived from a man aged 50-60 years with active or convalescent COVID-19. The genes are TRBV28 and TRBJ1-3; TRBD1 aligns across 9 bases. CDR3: CASSAGTGFQNTIYF. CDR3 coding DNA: TGTGCCAGCAGTGCCGGGACAGGGTTCCAAAACACCATATATTTT.